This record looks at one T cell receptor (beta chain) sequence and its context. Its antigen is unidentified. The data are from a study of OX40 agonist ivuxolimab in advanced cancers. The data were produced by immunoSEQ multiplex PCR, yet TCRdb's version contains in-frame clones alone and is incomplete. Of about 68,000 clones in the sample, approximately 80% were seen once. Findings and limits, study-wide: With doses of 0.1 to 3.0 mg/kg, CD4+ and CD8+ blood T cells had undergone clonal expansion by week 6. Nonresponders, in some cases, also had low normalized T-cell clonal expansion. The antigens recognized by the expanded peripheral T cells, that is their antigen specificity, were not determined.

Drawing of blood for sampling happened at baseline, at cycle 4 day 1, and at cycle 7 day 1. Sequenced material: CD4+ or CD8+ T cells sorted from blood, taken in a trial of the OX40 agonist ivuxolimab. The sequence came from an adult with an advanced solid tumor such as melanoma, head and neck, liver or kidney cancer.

The CDR3 nucleotides are TGCGCCAGCAGCCGGGGACAGAACACCGGGGAGCTGTTTTTT. Encoded protein: CASSRGQNTGELFF. The chain has TRBV5-1 and TRBJ2-2; the D gene is possibly TRBD1 (6 bases). CDR3 length: 14 amino acids. The ends were cut back, 4 bases at V and 1 base at J, with 8 bases in the middle. Germline-derived CDR1 and CDR2 are SGHRS and YFSETQ.